The rows below give T cell receptor beta chains drawn from one sample of a study of T cell responses to AZD1222 COVID-19 vaccine. Repertoires were generated with immunoSEQ multiplex PCR, while TCRdb's copy carries only in-frame clones and drops some. The table shows approximately 140,000 clones, with about 94% occurring only once. Sequences were derived from peripheral blood, sampled 28 days after the second AZD1222 dose. Receptors originate from an adult who received the AZD1222 COVID-19 vaccine. Both conserved end residues are part of each CDR3. The order of the fields is V gene, J gene, D gene, clone size, CDR3 length, CDR3 protein, CDR3 DNA. A D gene is named only where the DNA matches it firmly. Part of the rows lack a size; the others show once, few, many or a class for expanded clones.

v_call: TRBV2; j_call: TRBJ1-5; d_call: -; clone_size: -; cdr3_length: 15; cdr3_aa: CASSGMEYSNQPQHF; cdr3_nt: TGTGCCAGCAGTGGTATGGAATATAGCAATCAGCCCCAGCATTTT
v_call: TRBV6-2/TRBV6-3; j_call: TRBJ2-5; d_call: -; clone_size: -; cdr3_length: 16; cdr3_aa: CASSLSGGRWQETQYF; cdr3_nt: TGTGCCAGCAGCCTCTCGGGGGGCCGGTGGCAAGAGACCCAGTACTTC
v_call: TRBV6-1; j_call: TRBJ2-1; d_call: -; clone_size: -; cdr3_length: 13; cdr3_aa: CASSENPSREQFF; cdr3_nt: TGTGCCAGCAGTGAAAACCCCTCTAGGGAGCAGTTCTTC
v_call: TRBV28; j_call: TRBJ1-5; d_call: -; clone_size: -; cdr3_length: 16; cdr3_aa: CASSSSAVLADQPQHF; cdr3_nt: TGTGCCAGCAGTTCATCGGCCGTCCTCGCGGATCAGCCCCAGCATTTT
v_call: TRBV14; j_call: TRBJ1-1; d_call: -; clone_size: few; cdr3_length: 17; cdr3_aa: CASSQDPVRHKNTEAFF; cdr3_nt: TGTGCCAGCAGCCAAGATCCCGTCCGACACAAGAACACTGAAGCTTTCTTT
v_call: TRBV6-2/TRBV6-3; j_call: TRBJ1-1; d_call: TRBD1; clone_size: -; cdr3_length: 13; cdr3_aa: CASSLDRTTEAFF; cdr3_nt: TGTGCCAGCAGCCTGGACAGGACCACTGAAGCTTTCTTT
v_call: TRBV7-2; j_call: TRBJ2-1; d_call: TRBD2; clone_size: -; cdr3_length: 16; cdr3_aa: CASSLDLAGGYNEQFF; cdr3_nt: TGTGCCAGCAGCTTAGATCTAGCGGGGGGTTACAATGAGCAGTTCTTC
v_call: TRBV2; j_call: TRBJ1-3; d_call: TRBD1; clone_size: -; cdr3_length: 13; cdr3_aa: CASRGTAGNTIYF; cdr3_nt: TGTGCCAGCAGAGGGACAGCCGGAAACACCATATATTTT
v_call: TRBV4-2; j_call: TRBJ1-5; d_call: -; clone_size: -; cdr3_length: 14; cdr3_aa: CASSQSSGDQPQHF; cdr3_nt: TGTGCCAGCAGCCAAAGTAGCGGAGATCAGCCCCAGCATTTT
v_call: TRBV4-1; j_call: TRBJ1-4; d_call: -; clone_size: -; cdr3_length: 14; cdr3_aa: CASSQQLTRWVLFF; cdr3_nt: TGCGCCAGCAGCCAGCAATTGACGAGGTGGGTTCTGTTTTTT
v_call: TRBV7-9; j_call: TRBJ1-3; d_call: -; clone_size: -; cdr3_length: 16; cdr3_aa: CASSLSGTRSGNTIYF; cdr3_nt: TGTGCCAGCAGCCTGTCCGGGACACGCTCTGGAAACACCATATATTTT
v_call: TRBV5-5; j_call: TRBJ2-2; d_call: -; clone_size: -; cdr3_length: 14; cdr3_aa: CASSPSGVNGELFF; cdr3_nt: TGTGCCAGCAGCCCGTCGGGAGTCAACGGGGAGCTGTTTTTT
v_call: TRBV4-1; j_call: TRBJ2-6; d_call: -; clone_size: once; cdr3_length: 17; cdr3_aa: CASSPGFGDSGANVLTF; cdr3_nt: TGCGCCAGCAGCCCCGGGTTTGGAGACTCTGGGGCCAACGTCCTGACTTTC
v_call: TRBV6-2/TRBV6-3; j_call: TRBJ2-3; d_call: TRBD2; clone_size: -; cdr3_length: 16; cdr3_aa: CASSYALAGLADTQYF; cdr3_nt: TGTGCCAGCAGTTACGCGCTAGCGGGGCTAGCAGATACGCAGTATTTT
v_call: TRBV7-2; j_call: TRBJ1-2; d_call: -; clone_size: -; cdr3_length: 13; cdr3_aa: CASSLGWEYGYTF; cdr3_nt: TGTGCCAGCAGCTTAGGATGGGAATATGGCTACACCTTC
v_call: TRBV18; j_call: TRBJ1-2; d_call: TRBD1; clone_size: -; cdr3_length: 14; cdr3_aa: CASSPRTGTGGYTF; cdr3_nt: TGTGCCAGCTCACCACGGACAGGGACGGGTGGCTACACCTTC
v_call: TRBV20-1; j_call: TRBJ2-7; d_call: -; clone_size: -; cdr3_length: 11; cdr3_aa: CSASSGYEQYF; cdr3_nt: TGCAGTGCTAGTTCCGGCTACGAGCAGTACTTC
v_call: TRBV29-1; j_call: TRBJ1-4; d_call: TRBD1; clone_size: -; cdr3_length: 14; cdr3_aa: CSVLRQGEAEKLFF; cdr3_nt: TGCAGCGTTCTCCGACAGGGCGAGGCTGAAAAACTGTTTTTT
v_call: TRBV28; j_call: TRBJ1-6; d_call: -; clone_size: -; cdr3_length: 15; cdr3_aa: CASSLGRRVHSPLHF; cdr3_nt: TGTGCCAGCAGTTTAGGCCGCAGGGTCCATTCACCCCTCCACTTT
v_call: TRBV7-9; j_call: TRBJ1-4; d_call: -; clone_size: -; cdr3_length: 12; cdr3_aa: CASSFLVEKLFF; cdr3_nt: TGTGCCAGCAGCTTTTTGGTTGAAAAACTGTTTTTT
v_call: TRBV6-2/TRBV6-3; j_call: TRBJ2-1; d_call: TRBD1; clone_size: -; cdr3_length: 18; cdr3_aa: CASSPYRDSTYSYNEQFF; cdr3_nt: TGTGCCAGCAGTCCATACCGGGACAGCACTTACTCCTACAATGAGCAGTTCTTC
v_call: TRBV5-6; j_call: TRBJ2-7; d_call: -; clone_size: -; cdr3_length: 15; cdr3_aa: CASSPPRRSTYEQYF; cdr3_nt: TGTGCCAGCAGCCCACCGCGGAGGAGTACCTACGAGCAGTACTTC
v_call: TRBV27; j_call: TRBJ1-6; d_call: -; clone_size: -; cdr3_length: 15; cdr3_aa: CASRWGHVESSPLHF; cdr3_nt: TGTGCCAGCAGGTGGGGACATGTCGAGTCTTCACCCCTCCACTTT
v_call: TRBV25-1; j_call: TRBJ1-2; d_call: TRBD1; clone_size: once; cdr3_length: 16; cdr3_aa: CASSESRDRGMHGYTF; cdr3_nt: TGTGCCAGCAGTGAATCCCGGGACAGGGGAATGCATGGCTACACCTTC
v_call: TRBV15; j_call: TRBJ2-1; d_call: -; clone_size: -; cdr3_length: 16; cdr3_aa: CATSPQFGGVGNEQFF; cdr3_nt: TGTGCCACCAGCCCTCAATTTGGGGGCGTTGGTAATGAGCAGTTCTTC
v_call: TRBV3-1/TRBV3-2; j_call: TRBJ2-7; d_call: -; clone_size: -; cdr3_length: 15; cdr3_aa: CASSRGRTGVYEQYF; cdr3_nt: TGTGCCAGCAGCCGAGGGAGGACAGGCGTTTACGAGCAGTACTTC
v_call: TRBV2; j_call: TRBJ2-1; d_call: TRBD2; clone_size: -; cdr3_length: 13; cdr3_aa: CASSAAGGNEQFF; cdr3_nt: TGTGCCAGCAGTGCGGCGGGGGGCAATGAGCAGTTCTTC
v_call: TRBV20-1; j_call: TRBJ1-1; d_call: -; clone_size: once; cdr3_length: 14; cdr3_aa: CSASRTGIYTEAFF; cdr3_nt: TGCAGTGCTAGTAGAACAGGGATCTACACTGAAGCTTTCTTT